A single sample gave rise to the 5 T cell receptor beta chains below, sequenced in a study of T-cell memory formation after mild COVID-19. TCRdb fed the 5' RACE reads into MiXCR, producing one record per CDR3 protein. The sample yields 470,000 or so distinct CDR3 sequences, around 27% seen once. Material: PBMCs or a T cell subset sorted from them (not recorded which). Receptors originate from an adult woman who had mild COVID-19 (a few samples of this study predate the infection). Cell type and time point are not known.

This clonotype has only a few counts. The chain combines TRBV11-3 with TRBJ2-2; perhaps D is TRBD1 or TRBD2 (5 bases each). Germline values: CDR1 SGHNT, CDR2 YENEEA. This CDR3 has 15 residues. Trimming removed 3 bases from V and 5 bases from J, with 13 bases in between. DNA of the CDR3: TGTGCCAGCAGCTTCGGTGGGGGTATAACCGGGGAGCTGTTTTTT. Translation gives CASSFGGGITGELFF.

This clonotype occurred a few times. This rearrangement joins TRBV3-1 to TRBJ2-2; tentatively, D is TRBD1 or TRBD2 (6 bases each). The CDR3 consists of 15 residues. Per the germline V gene, CDR1 is LGHDT and CDR2 is YNNKEL (reference sequence). V was shortened by 0 bases and J by 9 bases, with 14 bases between the two germline ends. The CDR3: CASSQDEGGSWELFF. In DNA, the CDR3 is TGTGCCAGCAGCCAAGATGAGGGGGGTTCGTGGGAGCTGTTTTTT.

This clonotype was seen a few times. The V gene is TRBV21-1, the J gene TRBJ1-4; TRBD1, the table's D call, was not compared with the DNA. TRBV21-1 is a pseudogene segment. This CDR3 comprises 17 residues. CDR3 amino acids: CASSLAGGQGVFEKLFF. The CDR3 DNA sequence: TGTGCCAGCAGCCTCGCAGGGGGACAGGGAGTTTTTGAAAAACTGTTTTTT.

This clonotype was picked up a small number of times. The rearrangement uses TRBV29-1 and TRBJ2-5, with D possibly being TRBD2 (5 bases). The V end was cut by 0 bases, the J end by 7 bases, with 21 bases between. CDR1 is SQVTM and CDR2 is ANQGSEA in the germline V gene. The CDR3 consists of 16 residues. CDR3 sequence: CSVEDRAGGLPRTQYF. DNA for the CDR3: TGCAGCGTTGAAGATCGGGCAGGCGGGTTGCCACGGACCCAGTACTTC.

The table lists this clonotype with a few counts. The V gene is TRBV6-5, the J gene TRBJ1-5, with 9 positions matching TRBD1. This CDR3 region has 16 residues. J was trimmed by 2 bases and V by 6 bases; bases with no gene match: 8. CDR1 MNHEY and CDR2 SVGAGI come from the germline V gene. Here the CDR3 DNA reads TGTGCCAGCAGACTAACTTGGACAGGGGGCAATCAGCCCCAGCATTTT. Protein sequence: CASRLTWTGGNQPQHF.